A selection of T cell receptor beta chains follows, all from one sample in a study of cytomegalovirus exposure and HLA in healthy donors. Clones were read by immunoSEQ multiplex PCR, and TCRdb kept only the in-frame ones, dropping some. The repertoire holds approximately 150,000 clones, with 68% as singletons. The sequenced sample was PBMCs. The origin of the receptors is a man in his sixties in good health and CMV-seronegative. The CDR3 runs from the conserved cysteine through the conserved F or W. D genes are given only for firm matches. Only part of the rows carry a size: once, few, many, or a class if the clone is expanded.

J	size	D	V	CDR3	DNA
TRBJ2-2	-	-	TRBV7-9	CASSREAVTNTGELFF	TGTGCCAGCAGCCGAGAGGCAGTGACGAACACCGGGGAGCTGTTTTTT
TRBJ1-5	-	-	TRBV10-3	CAISESPGGGNQPQHF	TGTGCCATCAGCGAATCGCCGGGAGGAGGCAATCAGCCCCAGCATTTT
TRBJ2-2	-	TRBD1	TRBV18	CASSPGTGNTGELFF	TGTGCCAGCTCACCAGGGACAGGGAACACCGGGGAGCTGTTTTTT
TRBJ2-7	-	-	TRBV11-2	CASSSSGHSYEQYF	TGTGCCAGCAGCTCATCGGGACATTCCTACGAGCAGTACTTC
TRBJ1-1	-	TRBD1	TRBV5-4	CASSPSGGGRNTEAFF	TGTGCCAGCAGCCCTTCGGGAGGGGGCCGGAACACTGAAGCTTTCTTT
TRBJ1-3	-	TRBD1	TRBV6-1	CASSENPRGFVGNTIYF	TGTGCCAGCAGTGAAAACCCCAGGGGGTTCGTTGGAAACACCATATATTTT
TRBJ2-7	-	TRBD1	TRBV19	CASSRGQGSYEQYF	TGTGCCAGTAGTAGGGGACAGGGCTCCTACGAGCAGTACTTC
TRBJ2-3	-	TRBD2	TRBV5-1	CASSSVGLAGTDTQYF	TGCGCCAGCAGCTCCGTGGGACTAGCGGGCACAGATACGCAGTATTTT
TRBJ1-3	-	-	TRBV25-1	CASSDGFGSTGNTIYF	TGTGCCAGCAGTGATGGCTTCGGTAGCACTGGAAACACCATATATTTT
TRBJ2-1	-	-	TRBV28	CASSGRLRSYNEQFF	TGTGCCAGCAGTGGAAGACTGCGCTCCTACAATGAGCAGTTCTTC
TRBJ2-4	once	-	TRBV28	CASSLISAKGAKNIQYF	TGTGCCAGCAGTTTAATTTCCGCCAAGGGGGCCAAAAACATTCAGTACTTC
TRBJ2-3	-	-	TRBV7-6	CASSLTGGPDTQYF	TGTGCCAGCAGTCTTACCGGGGGGCCAGATACGCAGTATTTT
TRBJ2-5	-	-	TRBV20-1	CSVGGQGTQYF	TGCAGTGTAGGCGGCCAGGGGACCCAGTACTTC
TRBJ2-5	-	TRBD2	TRBV27	CASSQTGTRVQETQYF	TGTGCCAGCAGTCAAACCGGGACTAGGGTCCAAGAGACCCAGTACTTC
TRBJ2-7	-	-	TRBV28	CASSPGAEQYF	TGTGCCAGCAGCCCAGGGGCTGAGCAGTACTTC
TRBJ2-6	-	-	TRBV9	CASSVGPGEGTGANVLTF	TGTGCCAGCAGCGTAGGTCCAGGGGAGGGGACTGGGGCCAACGTCCTGACTTTC
TRBJ1-2	-	-	TRBV4-3	CASSQVADSGYGYTF	TGCGCCAGCAGCCAAGTTGCAGACTCCGGCTATGGCTACACCTTC
TRBJ2-3	-	-	TRBV29-1	CSVESDSSDTQYF	TGCAGCGTTGAGAGTGACAGTTCAGATACGCAGTATTTT
TRBJ2-2	few	-	TRBV11-2	CASSQGRRSTGELFF	TGTGCCAGCAGCCAAGGACGGAGGTCCACCGGGGAGCTGTTTTTT
TRBJ1-1	-	-	TRBV6-5	CASSSPGGNPEAFF	TGTGCCAGCAGCAGCCCGGGCGGGAACCCTGAAGCTTTCTTT
TRBJ2-2	-	TRBD2	TRBV5-4	CASSLGSGLNTGELFF	TGTGCCAGCAGCTTGGGTAGCGGGCTGAACACCGGGGAGCTGTTTTTT
TRBJ1-1	once	TRBD1	TRBV6-6	CASSRRTGWDEAFF	TGTGCCAGCAGTCGACGGACAGGGTGGGATGAAGCTTTCTTT
TRBJ2-1	-	TRBD1	TRBV28	CASTTAGTGGAVGQFF	TGTGCCAGCACCACCGCCGGGACAGGGGGCGCGGTGGGTCAGTTCTTC
TRBJ2-6	-	-	TRBV2	CATSLQGANVLTF	TGTGCCACCTCGTTACAGGGGGCCAACGTCCTGACTTTC
TRBJ2-2	-	TRBD1	TRBV19	CASRGGRRTGELFF	TGTGCCAGTAGAGGGGGCAGACGGACCGGGGAGCTGTTTTTT
TRBJ2-7	-	TRBD2	TRBV29-1	CSALTSGPREQYF	TGCAGCGCATTGACTAGCGGGCCCCGGGAGCAGTACTTC
TRBJ2-1	-	TRBD2	TRBV5-4	CASSLDGRALNEQFF	TGTGCCAGCAGCTTGGACGGGAGGGCCCTCAATGAGCAGTTCTTC
TRBJ2-5	-	-	TRBV19	CASSGRVQETQYF	TGTGCCAGTAGTGGCCGGGTCCAAGAGACCCAGTACTTC
TRBJ2-7	-	TRBD2	TRBV7-9	CASSLVGLAAFYEQYF	TGTGCCAGCAGCCTAGTGGGACTAGCTGCCTTTTACGAGCAGTACTTC
TRBJ2-5	-	-	TRBV19	CASSLGFGQGIQETQYF	TGTGCCAGTAGTCTAGGATTTGGGCAGGGGATTCAAGAGACCCAGTACTTC
TRBJ1-1	once	-	TRBV28	CASSLWQAPEAFF	TGTGCCAGCAGCCTCTGGCAGGCCCCTGAAGCTTTCTTT
TRBJ1-1	-	TRBD1	TRBV27	CASSPLLGQGVMNTEAFF	TGTGCCAGCAGCCCACTCCTCGGGCAGGGGGTGATGAACACTGAAGCTTTCTTT
TRBJ1-1	-	-	TRBV29-1	CSGRQTNTEAFF	TGCAGCGGGAGACAGACGAACACTGAAGCTTTCTTT
TRBJ2-2	-	TRBD1	TRBV5-1	CASSRDRGTGELFF	TGCGCCAGCAGCCGGGACAGGGGCACCGGGGAGCTGTTTTTT
TRBJ2-1	-	TRBD2	TRBV9	CASSVVLSGRLVNEQFF	TGTGCCAGCAGCGTAGTTTTGAGCGGGAGGCTAGTCAATGAGCAGTTCTTC
TRBJ2-2	few	TRBD2	TRBV2	CASREASGNTGELFF	TGTGCCAGCAGGGAGGCTAGCGGGAACACCGGGGAGCTGTTTTTT
TRBJ1-1	-	-	TRBV2	CASSVDSTNTEAFF	TGTGCCAGCAGTGTGGACAGCACGAACACTGAAGCTTTCTTT
TRBJ2-6	-	-	TRBV5-1	CASSDPVSGANVLTF	TGCGCCAGCAGCGATCCGGTCTCTGGGGCCAACGTCCTGACTTTC
TRBJ1-5	-	-	TRBV2	CASSESRSNQPQHF	TGTGCCAGCAGTGAATCTCGTAGCAATCAGCCCCAGCATTTT
TRBJ2-7	-	TRBD1	TRBV28	CASSLVGTGGGVREQYF	TGTGCCAGCAGTTTGGTCGGGACAGGCGGAGGAGTTAGGGAGCAGTACTTC
TRBJ1-1	-	-	TRBV29-1	CSVESTGLGTEAFF	TGCAGCGTTGAATCTACAGGGTTGGGGACTGAAGCTTTCTTT
TRBJ2-7	-	TRBD2	TRBV7-7	CASPHRVASGSFRQYF	TGTGCCAGCCCCCACCGTGTTGCTAGCGGGAGTTTCCGGCAGTACTTC